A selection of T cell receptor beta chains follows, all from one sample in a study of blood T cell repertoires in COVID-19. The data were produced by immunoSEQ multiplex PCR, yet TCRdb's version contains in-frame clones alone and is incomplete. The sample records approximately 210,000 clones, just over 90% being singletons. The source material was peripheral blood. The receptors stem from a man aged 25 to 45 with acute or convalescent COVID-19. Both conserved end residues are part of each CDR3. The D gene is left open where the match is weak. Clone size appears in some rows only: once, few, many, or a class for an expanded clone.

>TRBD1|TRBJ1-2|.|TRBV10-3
CAIKDRVAVGYTF
TGTGCCATCAAGGACAGGGTGGCGGTCGGCTACACCTTC
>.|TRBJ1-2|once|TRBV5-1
CASSLGSYGYTF
TGCGCCAGCAGCTTGGGCAGCTATGGCTACACCTTC
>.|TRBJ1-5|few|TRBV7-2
CASSLVRGNQPQHF
TGTGCCAGCAGCTTAGTCAGGGGAAATCAGCCCCAGCATTTT
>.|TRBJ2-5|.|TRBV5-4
CASSLEGFQETQYF
TGTGCCAGCAGCTTGGAGGGGTTCCAAGAGACCCAGTACTTC
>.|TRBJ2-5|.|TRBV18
CASSSLGARHRETQYF
TGTGCCAGCTCCTCTCTTGGGGCTAGGCATAGAGAGACCCAGTACTTC
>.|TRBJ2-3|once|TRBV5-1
CASSLAGADTQYF
TGCGCCAGCAGCTTGGCCGGGGCAGATACGCAGTATTTT
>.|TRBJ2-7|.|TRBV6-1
CASSEQNSYEQYF
TGTGCCAGCAGTGAACAAAACTCCTACGAGCAGTACTTC
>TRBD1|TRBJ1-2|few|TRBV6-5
CASRYGQGDYYGYTF
TGTGCCAGCAGATACGGACAGGGCGACTACTATGGCTACACCTTC
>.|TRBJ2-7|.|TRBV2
CASGTQPYEQYF
TGTGCCAGCGGGACACAACCCTACGAGCAGTACTTC
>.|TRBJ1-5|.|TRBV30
CAWSINLANQPQHF
TGTGCCTGGAGTATAAATCTGGCAAATCAGCCCCAGCATTTT
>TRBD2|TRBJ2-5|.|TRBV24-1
CATSDRRDYVGVETQYF
TGTGCCACCAGTGACCGCCGGGACTACGTTGGAGTGGAGACCCAGTACTTC
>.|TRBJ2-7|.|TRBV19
CASSIGSGYEQYF
TGTGCCAGTAGTATAGGGTCGGGCTACGAGCAGTACTTC
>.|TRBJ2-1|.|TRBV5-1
CASSLRSAGYNEQFF
TGCGCCAGCAGCTTGAGATCTGCGGGGTACAATGAGCAGTTCTTC
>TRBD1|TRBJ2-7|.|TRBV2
CASIPDRATYEQYF
TGTGCCAGCATCCCCGACAGGGCCACCTACGAGCAGTACTTC
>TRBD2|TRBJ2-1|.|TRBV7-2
CASSLGLAFNEQFF
TGTGCCAGCAGCTTGGGACTAGCCTTCAATGAGCAGTTCTTC
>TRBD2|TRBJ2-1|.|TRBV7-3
CASSRGTSGSYLNEQFF
TGTGCCAGCAGCAGAGGGACTAGCGGGAGTTATTTGAATGAGCAGTTCTTC
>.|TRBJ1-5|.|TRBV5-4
CASSVDSGQPQHF
TGTGCCAGCAGCGTGGACAGTGGTCAGCCCCAGCATTTT
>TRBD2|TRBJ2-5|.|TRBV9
CASSVIAGDRETQYF
TGTGCCAGCAGCGTAATAGCGGGGGACCGAGAGACCCAGTACTTC
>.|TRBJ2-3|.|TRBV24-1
CATSDPTGNTDTQYF
TGTGCCACCAGTGACCCGACGGGGAACACAGATACGCAGTATTTT
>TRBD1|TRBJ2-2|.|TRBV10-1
CASKPDRLSGELFF
TGCGCCAGCAAACCGGACAGGTTGTCCGGGGAGCTGTTTTTT
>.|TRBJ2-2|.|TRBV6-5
CASSYSGFSGGELFF
TGTGCCAGCAGTTACTCAGGATTCTCGGGCGGGGAGCTGTTTTTT
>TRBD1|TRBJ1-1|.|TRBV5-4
CASNLGQGGVTEAFF
TGTGCCAGCAACCTAGGACAGGGGGGGGTTACTGAAGCTTTCTTT
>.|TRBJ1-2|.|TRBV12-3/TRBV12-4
CASSPAYNYGYTF
TGTGCCAGCAGTCCTGCCTATAACTATGGCTACACCTTC
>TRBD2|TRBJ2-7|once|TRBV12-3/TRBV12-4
CASSFAGGSEQYF
TGTGCCAGCAGTTTTGCGGGAGGGAGCGAGCAGTACTTC
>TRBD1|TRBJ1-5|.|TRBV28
CASSPADRAGSNQPQHF
TGTGCCAGCAGTCCCGCGGACAGGGCGGGGAGCAATCAGCCCCAGCATTTT
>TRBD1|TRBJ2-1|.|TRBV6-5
CASRDRATYNEQFF
TGTGCCAGCAGGGACAGGGCCACTTACAATGAGCAGTTCTTC
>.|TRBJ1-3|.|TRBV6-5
CASSITGTSGNTIYF
TGTGCCAGCAGTATAACAGGGACCTCTGGAAACACCATATATTTT
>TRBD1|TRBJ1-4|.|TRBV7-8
CASSSRQGTNEKLFF
TGTGCCAGCAGCTCAAGACAGGGGACTAATGAAAAACTGTTTTTT
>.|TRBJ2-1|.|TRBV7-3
CASSPPGLYNEQFF
TGTGCCAGCAGCCCTCCGGGACTTTACAATGAGCAGTTCTTC
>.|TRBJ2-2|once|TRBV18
CASSPNGDTGELFF
TGTGCCAGCTCACCGAACGGGGACACCGGGGAGCTGTTTTTT
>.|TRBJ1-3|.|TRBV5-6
CASSFRGNTIYF
TGTGCCAGCAGCTTTCGGGGGAACACCATATATTTT
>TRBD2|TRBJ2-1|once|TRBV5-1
CASSLPRGRNEQFF
TGCGCCAGCAGCTTGCCGCGGGGGAGAAATGAGCAGTTCTTC
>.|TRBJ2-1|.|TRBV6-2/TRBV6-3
CASSRPLAAPYNEQFF
TGTGCCAGCAGCCGACCACTGGCGGCCCCCTACAATGAGCAGTTCTTC
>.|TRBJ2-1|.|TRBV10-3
CAIGQLGNEQFF
TGTGCCATCGGACAGTTGGGAAATGAGCAGTTCTTC
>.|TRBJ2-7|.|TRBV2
CARGGLGNEQYF
TGTGCCAGGGGGGGGCTGGGCAACGAGCAGTACTTC
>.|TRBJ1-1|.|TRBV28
CASSFIDRTNTEAFF
TGTGCCAGCAGTTTTATTGACAGGACTAACACTGAAGCTTTCTTT
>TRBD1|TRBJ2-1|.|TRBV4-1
CASQTGFSSYNEQFF
TGCGCCAGTCAGACAGGGTTCAGCTCCTACAATGAGCAGTTCTTC
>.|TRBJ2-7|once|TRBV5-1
CASSPGQIAYEQYF
TGCGCCAGCAGCCCCGGACAAATAGCCTACGAGCAGTACTTC
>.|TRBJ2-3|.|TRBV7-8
CASIAVRSVGTQYF
TGTGCCAGCATAGCGGTCAGGAGCGTGGGTACGCAGTATTTT
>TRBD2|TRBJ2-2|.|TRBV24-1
CATRSSGSFGTGELFF
TGTGCCACCAGATCTAGCGGGAGTTTTGGGACCGGGGAGCTGTTTTTT